This T cell receptor beta chain is drawn from a study of T cells in Graves' hyperthyroidism and ophthalmopathy. Pregnant or lactating patients were excluded, as were those with uncontrolled infection or other autoimmune disease. Approximately 10 ml of fresh peripheral blood supplied the PBMCs. With regard to this clonotype: Its target is not known.

This CDR3 comprises 15 residues. CDR1 WNHNN and CDR2 SYGVQD come from the germline V gene (reference sequence). V lost 4 bases and J lost 1, with 14 bases in between. The study's findings and limits: Ophthalmopathy was told apart from stable hyperthyroidism by a 13 V-J model. Most clonotypes expanded in thyroid above 0.001 were likewise present in blood.

Amplified regions were TCR beta CDR3 sequences from RNA transcripts. A set of HTBI primers served as the primers for a first-round RT-PCR of the TCR CDR3. TCRdb re-called the multiplex PCR reads with MiXCR, one entry per CDR3 protein. Among about 480,000 distinct CDR3 sequences listed, approximately 25% were seen once. V is TRBV10-1 and J is TRBJ2-7; TRBD1 or TRBD2 may be the D gene (5 bases each). The sequence was collected from a woman aged 25-40 years with Graves' ophthalmopathy. The sequencing input was blood. The DNA of the CDR3 is TGCGCCAGCAGTGCCTCCCGGGGCCCTTCCTACGAGCAGTACTTC. Translation: CASSASRGPSYEQYF.